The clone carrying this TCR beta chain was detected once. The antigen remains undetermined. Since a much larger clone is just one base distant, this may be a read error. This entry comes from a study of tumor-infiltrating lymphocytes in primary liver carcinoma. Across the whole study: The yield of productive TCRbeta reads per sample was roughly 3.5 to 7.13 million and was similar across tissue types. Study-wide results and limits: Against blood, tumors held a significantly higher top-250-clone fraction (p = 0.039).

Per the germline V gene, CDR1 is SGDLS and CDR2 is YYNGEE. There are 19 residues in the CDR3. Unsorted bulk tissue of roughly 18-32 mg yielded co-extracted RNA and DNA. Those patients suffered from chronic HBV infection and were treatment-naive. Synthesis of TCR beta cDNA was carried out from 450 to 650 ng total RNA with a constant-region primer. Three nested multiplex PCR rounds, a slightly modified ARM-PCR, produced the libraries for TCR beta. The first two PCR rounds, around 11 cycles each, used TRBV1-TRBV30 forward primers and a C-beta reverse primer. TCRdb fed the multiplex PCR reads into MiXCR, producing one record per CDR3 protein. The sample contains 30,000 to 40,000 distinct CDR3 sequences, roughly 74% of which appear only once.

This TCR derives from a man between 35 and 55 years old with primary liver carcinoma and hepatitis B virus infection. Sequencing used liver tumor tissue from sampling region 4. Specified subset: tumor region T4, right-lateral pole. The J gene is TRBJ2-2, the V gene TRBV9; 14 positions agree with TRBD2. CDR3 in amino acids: CASSVVSTSGLAGVGKLFF. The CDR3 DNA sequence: TGTGCCAGCAGCGTAGTATCCACGTCGGGACTAGCGGGAGTCGGGAAGCTGTTTTTT.